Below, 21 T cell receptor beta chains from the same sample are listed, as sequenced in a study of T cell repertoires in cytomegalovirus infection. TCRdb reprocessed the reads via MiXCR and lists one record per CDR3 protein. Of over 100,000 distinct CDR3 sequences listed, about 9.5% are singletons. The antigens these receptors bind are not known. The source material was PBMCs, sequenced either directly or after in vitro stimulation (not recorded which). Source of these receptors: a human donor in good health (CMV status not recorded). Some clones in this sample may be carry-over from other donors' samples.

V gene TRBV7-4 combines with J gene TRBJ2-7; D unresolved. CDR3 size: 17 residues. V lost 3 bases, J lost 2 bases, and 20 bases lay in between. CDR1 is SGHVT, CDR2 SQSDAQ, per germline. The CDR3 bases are TGTGCCAGCAGCTTGGCCCTTAGAGTCCCCCGGCCCTACGAGCAGTACTTC. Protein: CASSLALRVPRPYEQYF.

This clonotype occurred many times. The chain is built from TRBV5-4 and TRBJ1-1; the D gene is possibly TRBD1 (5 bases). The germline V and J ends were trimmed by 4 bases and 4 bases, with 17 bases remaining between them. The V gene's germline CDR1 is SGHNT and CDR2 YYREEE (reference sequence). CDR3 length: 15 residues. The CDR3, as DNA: TGTGCCAGCAGCGCCGCAGGGTCAAGCGGCACTGAAGCTTTCTTT. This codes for CASSAAGSSGTEAFF. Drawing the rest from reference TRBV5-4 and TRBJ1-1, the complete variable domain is ETGVTQSPTHLIKTRGQQVTLRCSSQSGHNTVSWYQQALGQGPQFIFQYYREEENGRGNFPPRFSGLQFPNYSSELNVNALELDDSALYLCASSAAGSSGTEAFFGQGTRLTVV.

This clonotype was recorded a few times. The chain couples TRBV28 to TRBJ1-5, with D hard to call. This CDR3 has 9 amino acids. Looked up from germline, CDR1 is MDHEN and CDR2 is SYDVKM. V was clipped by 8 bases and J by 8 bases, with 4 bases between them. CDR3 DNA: TGTGCCAGCGGTGAGCCCCAGCATTTT. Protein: CASGEPQHF.

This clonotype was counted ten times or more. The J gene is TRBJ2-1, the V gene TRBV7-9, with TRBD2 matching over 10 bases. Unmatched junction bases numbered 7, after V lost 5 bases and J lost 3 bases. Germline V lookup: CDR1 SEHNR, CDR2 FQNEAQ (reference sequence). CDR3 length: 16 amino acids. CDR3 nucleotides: TGTGCCAGCAGCCTAAAAGGGACTAGCGTCTACAATGAGCAGTTCTTC. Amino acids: CASSLKGTSVYNEQFF. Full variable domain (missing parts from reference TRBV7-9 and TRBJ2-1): DTGVSQNPRHKITKRGQNVTFRCDPISEHNRLYWYRQTLGQGPEFLTYFQNEAQLEKSRLLSDRFSAERPKGSFSTLEIQRTEQGDSAMYLCASSLKGTSVYNEQFFGPGTRLTVL.

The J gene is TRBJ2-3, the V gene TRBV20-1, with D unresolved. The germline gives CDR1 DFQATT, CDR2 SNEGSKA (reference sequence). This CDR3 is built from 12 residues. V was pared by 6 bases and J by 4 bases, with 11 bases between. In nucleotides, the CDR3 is TGCAGTGCCAGGAGTACCGCAGATACGCAGTATTTT. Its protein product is CSARSTADTQYF.

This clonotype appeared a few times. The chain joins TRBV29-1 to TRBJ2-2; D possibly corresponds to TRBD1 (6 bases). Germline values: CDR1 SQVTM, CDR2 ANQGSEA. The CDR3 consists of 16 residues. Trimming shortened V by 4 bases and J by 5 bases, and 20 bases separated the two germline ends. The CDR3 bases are TGCAGCGTTGGTCTCCGGGACACCCGGGGAACCGGGGAGCTGTTTTTT. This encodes CSVGLRDTRGTGELFF.

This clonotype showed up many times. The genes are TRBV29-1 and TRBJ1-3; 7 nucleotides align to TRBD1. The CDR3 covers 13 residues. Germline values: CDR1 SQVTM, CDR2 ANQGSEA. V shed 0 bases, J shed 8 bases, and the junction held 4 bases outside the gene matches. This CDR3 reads CSVEDPQGDTIYF. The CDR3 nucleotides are TGCAGCGTTGAAGATCCCCAGGGGGACACCATATATTTT.

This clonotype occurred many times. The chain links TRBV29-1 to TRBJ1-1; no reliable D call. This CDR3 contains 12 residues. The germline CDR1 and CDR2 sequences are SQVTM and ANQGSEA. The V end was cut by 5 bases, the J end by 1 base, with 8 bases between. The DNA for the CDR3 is TGCAGCGTTCTGGGCCAGAACACTGAAGCTTTCTTT. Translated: CSVLGQNTEAFF. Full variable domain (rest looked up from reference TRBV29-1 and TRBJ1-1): SAVISQKPSRDICQRGTSLTIQCQVDSQVTMMFWYRQQPGQSLTLIATANQGSEATYESGFVIDKFPISRPNLTFSTLTVSNMSPEDSSIYLCSVLGQNTEAFFGQGTRLTVV.

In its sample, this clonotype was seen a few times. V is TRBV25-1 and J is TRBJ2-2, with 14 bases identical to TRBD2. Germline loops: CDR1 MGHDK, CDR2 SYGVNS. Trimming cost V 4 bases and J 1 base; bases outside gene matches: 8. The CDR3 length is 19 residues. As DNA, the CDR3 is TGTGCCAGCAGTGTCAACCCGACTAGCGGGAGGGAGAACACCGGGGAGCTGTTTTTT. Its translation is CASSVNPTSGRENTGELFF.

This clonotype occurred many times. In DNA form, the CDR3 reads TGTGCCAGCACCTCCTTGGTGGACGTCGATACGCAGTATTTT. As protein: CASTSLVDVDTQYF. This chain joins TRBV6-5 and TRBJ2-3; no clear D. The V gene lost 7 bases and the J gene lost 6 bases, with 17 bases spanning the gap. Germline V lookup: CDR1 MNHEY, CDR2 SVGAGI. CDR3 length: 14 residues.

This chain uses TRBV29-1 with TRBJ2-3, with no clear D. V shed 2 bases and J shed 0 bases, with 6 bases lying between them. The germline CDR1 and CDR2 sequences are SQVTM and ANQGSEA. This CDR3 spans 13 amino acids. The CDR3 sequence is CSVERQSTDTQYF. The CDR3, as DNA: TGCAGCGTTGAACGTCAGAGCACAGATACGCAGTATTTT.

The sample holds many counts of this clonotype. DNA of the CDR3: TGTGCCAGCAGCCGGGGACAGGAGAACACTGAAGCTTTCTTT. Translated, it gives CASSRGQENTEAFF. The genes are TRBV7-9 and TRBJ1-1, with 8 nucleotides matching TRBD1. Per the germline V gene, CDR1 is SEHNR and CDR2 is FQNEAQ (reference sequence). There are 14 residues in the CDR3. The junction had 3 bases not matched to a gene; V was cut back by 5 bases and J by 1 base.

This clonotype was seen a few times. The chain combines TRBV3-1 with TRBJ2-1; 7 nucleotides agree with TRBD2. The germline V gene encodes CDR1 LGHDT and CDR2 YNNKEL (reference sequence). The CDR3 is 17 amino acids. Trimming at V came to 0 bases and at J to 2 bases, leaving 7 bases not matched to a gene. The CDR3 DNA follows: TGTGCCAGCAGCCAAGAGGTCGGGCTAGCGGCCTACAATGAGCAGTTCTTC. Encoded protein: CASSQEVGLAAYNEQFF.

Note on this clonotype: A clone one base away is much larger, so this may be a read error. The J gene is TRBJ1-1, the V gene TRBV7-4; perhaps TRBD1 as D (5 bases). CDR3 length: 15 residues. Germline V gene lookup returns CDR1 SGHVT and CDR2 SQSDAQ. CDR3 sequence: CASSLVMGRGTETFF. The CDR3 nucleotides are TGTGCCAGCAGCTTAGTTATGGGTAGGGGCACTGAAACTTTCTTT.

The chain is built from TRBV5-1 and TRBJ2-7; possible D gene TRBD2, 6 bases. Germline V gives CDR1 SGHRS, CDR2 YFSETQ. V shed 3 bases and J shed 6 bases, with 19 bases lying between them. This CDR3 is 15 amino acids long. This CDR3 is CASSSQEGGGLEQYF. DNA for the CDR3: TGCGCCAGCAGCTCCCAGGAGGGAGGAGGTCTCGAGCAGTACTTC. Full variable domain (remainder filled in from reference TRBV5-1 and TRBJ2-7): KAGVTQTPRYLIKTRGQQVTLSCSPISGHRSVSWYQQTPGQGLQFLFEYFSETQRNKGNFPGRFSGRQFSNSRSEMNVSTLELGDSALYLCASSSQEGGGLEQYFGPGTRLTVT.

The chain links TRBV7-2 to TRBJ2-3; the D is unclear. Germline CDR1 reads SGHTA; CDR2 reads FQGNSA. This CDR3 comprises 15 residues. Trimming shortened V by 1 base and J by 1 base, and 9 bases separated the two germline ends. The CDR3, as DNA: TGTGCCAGCAGCTTAGACTCCGGTGGCACAGATACGCAGTATTTT. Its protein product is CASSLDSGGTDTQYF.

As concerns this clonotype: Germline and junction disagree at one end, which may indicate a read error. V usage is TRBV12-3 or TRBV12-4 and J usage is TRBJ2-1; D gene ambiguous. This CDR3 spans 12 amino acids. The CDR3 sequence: CASSLGPGEQFF. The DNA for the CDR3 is TGTGCCAGCAGCTTAGGGCCAGGCGAGCAGTTCTTC.

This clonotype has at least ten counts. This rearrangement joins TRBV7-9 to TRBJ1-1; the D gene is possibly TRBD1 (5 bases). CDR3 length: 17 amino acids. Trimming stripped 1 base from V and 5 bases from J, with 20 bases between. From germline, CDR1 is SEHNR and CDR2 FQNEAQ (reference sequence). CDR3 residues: CASSLVGEAPSGTEAFF. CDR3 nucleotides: TGTGCCAGCAGCTTAGTAGGGGAGGCCCCTTCGGGAACTGAAGCTTTCTTT.

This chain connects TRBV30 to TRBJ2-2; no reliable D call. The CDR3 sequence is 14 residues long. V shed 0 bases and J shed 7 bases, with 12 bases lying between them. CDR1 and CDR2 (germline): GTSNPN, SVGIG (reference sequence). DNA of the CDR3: TGTGCCTGGAGTGTAGATTCTAGGGTCGGGGAGCTGTTTTTT. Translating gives CAWSVDSRVGELFF. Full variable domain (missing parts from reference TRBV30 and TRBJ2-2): SQTIHQWPATLVQPVGSPLSLECTVEGTSNPNLYWYRQAAGRGLQLLFYSVGIGQISSEVPQNLSASRPQDRQFILSSKKLLLSDSGFYLCAWSVDSRVGELFFGEGSRLTVL.

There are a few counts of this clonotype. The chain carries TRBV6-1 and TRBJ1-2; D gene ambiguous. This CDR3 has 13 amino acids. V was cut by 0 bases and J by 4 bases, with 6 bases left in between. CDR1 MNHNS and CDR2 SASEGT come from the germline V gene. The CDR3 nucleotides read TGTGCCAGCAGTGAAGCGATGGTCTATGGCTACACCTTC. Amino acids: CASSEAMVYGYTF.

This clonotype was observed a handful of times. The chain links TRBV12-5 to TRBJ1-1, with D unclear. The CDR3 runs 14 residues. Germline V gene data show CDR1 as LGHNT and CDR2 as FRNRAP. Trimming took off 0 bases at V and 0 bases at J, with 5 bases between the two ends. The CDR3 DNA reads TGTGCTAGTGGTTTGGTACCCATGAACACTGAAGCTTTCTTT. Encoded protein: CASGLVPMNTEAFF.